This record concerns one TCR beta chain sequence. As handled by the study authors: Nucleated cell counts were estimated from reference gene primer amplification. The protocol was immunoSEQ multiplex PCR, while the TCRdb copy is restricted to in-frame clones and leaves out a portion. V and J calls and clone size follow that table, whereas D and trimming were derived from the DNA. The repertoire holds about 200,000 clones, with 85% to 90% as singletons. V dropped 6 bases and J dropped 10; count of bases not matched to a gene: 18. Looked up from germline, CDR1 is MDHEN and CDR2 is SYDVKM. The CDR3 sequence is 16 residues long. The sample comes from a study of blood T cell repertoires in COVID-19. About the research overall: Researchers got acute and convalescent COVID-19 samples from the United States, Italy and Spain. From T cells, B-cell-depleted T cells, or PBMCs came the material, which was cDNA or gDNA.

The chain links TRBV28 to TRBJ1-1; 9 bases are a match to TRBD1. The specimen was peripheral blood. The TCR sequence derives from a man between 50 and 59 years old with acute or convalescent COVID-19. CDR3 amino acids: CASRKPGQGVGVGAFF. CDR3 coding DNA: TGTGCCAGCAGAAAACCGGGACAGGGCGTTGGGGTGGGAGCTTTCTTT.